The clone carrying this T cell receptor (beta chain) was recorded only once. Losses at the gene ends were 3 bases for V and 7 bases for J; bases not matched to a gene: 7. The CDR3 totals 15 residues. Germline CDR1 and CDR2: SGHTA and FQGNSA. The data were taken from a study of glioma-infiltrating T cells after dendritic cell vaccination. The immunoSEQ assay amplified TCRB CDR3 from up to roughly 2 ug DNA. Primers: 60 V beta forward and 13 J beta reverse. The repertoire was sequenced with immunoSEQ multiplex PCR; TCRdb's copy has only in-frame clones and lacks some. This table has just under 85,000 clones, about 90% appearing once.

This clonotype was obtained from a human donor with glioblastoma. V gene TRBV7-2 combines with J gene TRBJ2-1; the match to TRBD2 covers 9 bases. The specimen was blood, collected before dendritic cell vaccination. The CDR3 nucleotides read TGTGCCAGCAGCTTCTCTAGCGGGAATAGGAATGAGCAGTTCTTC. It translates to CASSFSSGNRNEQFF.